This T cell receptor beta chain was identified in a study of T cells in Graves' hyperthyroidism and ophthalmopathy (dated by TCRdb to about 2019). A note on the overall study: Peripheral blood samples were taken at initial diagnosis, before any treatment was given. To identify TCR V-J signatures that set the groups apart, the researchers used a discovery cohort of 90 to 100 patients, made up of around 42 with Graves' ophthalmopathy and some 58 with stable Graves' hyperthyroidism. The approximately 100 discovery patients were divided at random into training and test sets in a 7:3 ratio. The study also compared thyroid tissue and blood T-cell repertoires from about six Graves' hyperthyroidism patients. Following sampling, methimazole starting at 30 mg daily was given to hyperthyroidism patients, and high-dose intravenous methylprednisolone was given to ophthalmopathy patients. An independent validation cohort of under 20 hyperthyroidism patients and more than 15 patients who later progressed to ophthalmopathy tested prospective prediction of ophthalmopathy. TCR Vbeta CDR3 sequencing of 135 peripheral blood samples (more than 40 ophthalmopathy, under 80 hyperthyroidism and 17 progressor patients) is reported in the paper. Results and caveats for the whole study, not just this receptor: In validation, progression to ophthalmopathy was predicted by the model with almost 71% sensitivity and 72% to 85% specificity, a median of roughly six months before onset. Ophthalmopathy was separated from stable hyperthyroidism by a 13 V-J signature model, with 87.88% sensitivity and 81% to 82% specificity obtained in cross-validation and 80%/75% obtained in testing. Blood samples also contained most of the expanded thyroid clonotypes (frequency above 0.001), which suggests that blood repertoires may reflect thyroid immune responses. No statistical method was used to set the sample size in advance, and investigators knew the group allocation.

From the germline V gene, CDR1 is SGHTA and CDR2 is FQGTGA. V sheds 3 bases and J sheds 8 bases, leaving 11 bases between their ends. Its CDR3 holds 13 amino acids, cysteine through phenylalanine. Only CDR3 DNA remains: 39 bases, in frame from the first base. Hyperthyroidism patients were newly diagnosed, had a disease duration of under 2 months, and were aged 18 to 65 years. The study excluded patients with uncontrolled infections, other autoimmune diseases, pregnancy or lactation. Diagnoses were established on the basis of clinical symptoms, serum thyroxine and TRAb, thyroid ultrasound, and orbital computed tomography. For progressor patients, blood was drawn at the first diagnosis of hyperthyroidism, before any ophthalmopathy symptoms had appeared. PBMCs were isolated from 7.5 to 10 ml of fresh peripheral blood by Ficoll-Paque density gradient centrifugation. Patients classed as progressors first received a Graves' hyperthyroidism diagnosis and then went on to develop ophthalmopathy during follow-up. Total RNA was extracted with Trizol reagent, and quality was checked on an Agilent 2100 Bioanalyzer.

This clonotype occurred many times. The specificity of this receptor is unknown. Qualities for individual bases were not recorded, and no much larger clone is one base off. The TCR beta CDR3 regions were amplified from the RNA transcripts. The TCR CDR3 was subjected to a first round of RT-PCR using the HTBI primer set and the Qiagen OneStep RT-PCR kit. The libraries were constructed in a second round of multiplex PCR and then size-selected and purified. Paired-end sequencing of the libraries was performed with 100 bp reads on an Illumina HiSeq2000. As for the original processing: SOAPnuke was used to process the raw data, throwing out any read that contained adapters or uncalled bases, had a mean Phred below 15, or lacked an exact constant-primer or identifier match. High-quality paired reads were merged with COPE v1.2.5, and unique nucleotide sequences were defined as clonotypes. Clonotypes were aligned to IMGT TRBV, TRBD and TRBJ reference segments using MiTCR v1.1. The analysis was restricted to V-J combinations with a frequency above 0.0001, which together covered just over 98% of the repertoires. The TCS score was defined as F50 (clonal expansion) divided by E x V (chaos), with BLOSUM62-based TCRdist calculated between CDR3 peptides within each V-J. Welch's t-statistics and random forest reduced roughly 500 V-J features to 13, which were used in a naive Bayes classifier (R e1071). TCRdb ran its own pipeline on the public reads, namely fastp trimming at Q25 and MiXCR clone calling, and kept in-frame beta chains. For every CDR3 protein sequence, its rows merge into one entry that carries the most common genes and DNA. In this record, the V and J calls reflect TCRdb's handling and not the investigators' own analysis. This sample comprises fewer than 350,000 distinct CDR3 sequences, about an eighth of them detected only once. The ten largest clones take up about 8% of the sample.

The sequence links TRBV7-3 to TRBJ2-1; no D gene is confidently identified. This TCR came from a young woman with Graves' hyperthyroidism that later progressed to Graves' ophthalmopathy. Sample: blood. The CDR3 in this case is CASSFGSMDEQFF. Read as DNA, the sequence is TGTGCCAGCAGCTTTGGTAGTATGGATGAGCAGTTCTTC.